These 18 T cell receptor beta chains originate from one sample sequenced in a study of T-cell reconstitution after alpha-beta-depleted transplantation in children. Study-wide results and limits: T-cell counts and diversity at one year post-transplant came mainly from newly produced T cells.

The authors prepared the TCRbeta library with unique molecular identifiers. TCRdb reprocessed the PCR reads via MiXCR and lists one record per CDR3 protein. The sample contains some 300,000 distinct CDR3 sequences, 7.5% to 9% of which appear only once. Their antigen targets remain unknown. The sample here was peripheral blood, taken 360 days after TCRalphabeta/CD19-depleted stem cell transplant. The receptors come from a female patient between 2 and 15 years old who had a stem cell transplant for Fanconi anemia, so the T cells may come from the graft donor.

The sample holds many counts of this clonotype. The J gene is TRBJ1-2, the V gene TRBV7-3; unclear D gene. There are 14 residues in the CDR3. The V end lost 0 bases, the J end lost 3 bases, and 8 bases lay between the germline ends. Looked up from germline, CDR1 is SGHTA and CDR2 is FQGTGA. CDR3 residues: CASSLTHGDYGYTF. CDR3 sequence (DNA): TGTGCCAGCAGCTTAACTCACGGGGACTATGGCTACACCTTC. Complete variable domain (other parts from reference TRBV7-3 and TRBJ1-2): GAGVSQTPSNKVTEKGKYVELRCDPISGHTALYWYRQSLGQGPEFLIYFQGTGAADDSGLPNDRFFAVRPEGSVSTLKIQRTERGDSAVYLCASSLTHGDYGYTFGSGTRLTVV.

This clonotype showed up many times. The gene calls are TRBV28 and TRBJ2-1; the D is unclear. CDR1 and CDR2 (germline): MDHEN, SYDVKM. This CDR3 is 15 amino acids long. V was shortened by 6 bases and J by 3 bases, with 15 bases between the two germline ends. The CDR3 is CASSHHTEFYNEQFF. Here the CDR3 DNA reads TGTGCCAGCAGCCATCACACGGAATTCTACAATGAGCAGTTCTTC.

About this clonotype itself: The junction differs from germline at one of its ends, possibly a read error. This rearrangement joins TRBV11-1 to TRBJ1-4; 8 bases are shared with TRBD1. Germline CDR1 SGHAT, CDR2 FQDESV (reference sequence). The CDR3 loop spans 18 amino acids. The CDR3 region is CASSLGVGQGTTNDKLFF. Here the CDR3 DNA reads TGTGCCAGCAGCTTAGGAGTCGGACAGGGAACTACTAATGACAAACTGTTTTTT.

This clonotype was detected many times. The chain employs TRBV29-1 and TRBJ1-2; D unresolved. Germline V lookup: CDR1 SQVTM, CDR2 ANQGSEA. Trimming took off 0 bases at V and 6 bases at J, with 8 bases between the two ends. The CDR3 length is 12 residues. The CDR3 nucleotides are TGCAGCGTTGAAGATCGAAGGAATGGCTACACCTTC. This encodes CSVEDRRNGYTF.

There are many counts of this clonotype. The CDR3 region is CSASFCNREICGYTF. As DNA, the CDR3 is TGCAGTGCTAGTTTTTGTAACAGGGAGATATGTGGCTACACCTTC. This chain uses TRBV20-1 with TRBJ1-2, with D possibly being TRBD1 (6 bases). This CDR3 spans 15 amino acids. Deletions cut 3 bases from V and 7 bases from J, with 21 bases between. Germline CDR1 DFQATT, CDR2 SNEGSKA (reference sequence).

The CDR3 DNA sequence: TGTGCCAGCAGCTTATTGGGTGGGGAGTTCACCGGGGAGCTGTTTTTT. Its translation: CASSLLGGEFTGELFF. V and J are TRBV7-2 and TRBJ2-2; D perhaps matches TRBD2 (5 bases). CDR1 is SGHTA, CDR2 FQGNSA, per germline. Trimming left V 2 bases short and J 4 bases short, with 14 bases between. CDR3 length equals 16 residues.

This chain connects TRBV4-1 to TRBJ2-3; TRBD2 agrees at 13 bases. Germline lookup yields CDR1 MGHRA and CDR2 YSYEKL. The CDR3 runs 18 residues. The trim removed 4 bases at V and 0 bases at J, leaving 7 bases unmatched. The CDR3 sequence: CASSLLAGGLSSTDTQYF. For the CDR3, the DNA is TGCGCCAGCAGCCTACTAGCGGGGGGGCTCTCTAGCACAGATACGCAGTATTTT.

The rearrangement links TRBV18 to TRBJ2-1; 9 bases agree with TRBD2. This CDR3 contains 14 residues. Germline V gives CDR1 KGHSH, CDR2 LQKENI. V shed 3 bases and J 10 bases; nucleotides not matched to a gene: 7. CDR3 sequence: CASSPLAGLGEQFF. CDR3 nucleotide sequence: TGTGCCAGCTCACCGCTAGCGGGGCTGGGGGAGCAGTTCTTC.

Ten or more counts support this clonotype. The DNA for the CDR3 is TGCAGCGTTGCGACTGGAGTAGGGTTGAACACTGAAGCTTTCTTT. Its translation is CSVATGVGLNTEAFF. This chain links TRBV29-1 with TRBJ1-1, with D unresolved. The germline gives CDR1 SQVTM, CDR2 ANQGSEA. V lost 4 bases to trimming and J lost 0 bases, with 15 bases between them. There are 15 residues in the CDR3.

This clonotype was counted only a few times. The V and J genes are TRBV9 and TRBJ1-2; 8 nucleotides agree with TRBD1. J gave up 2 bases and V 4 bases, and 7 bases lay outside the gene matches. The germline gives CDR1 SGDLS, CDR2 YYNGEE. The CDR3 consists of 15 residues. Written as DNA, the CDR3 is TGTGCCAGCAGCTTAACGGGACAGGAAAACTATGGCTACACCTTC. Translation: CASSLTGQENYGYTF.

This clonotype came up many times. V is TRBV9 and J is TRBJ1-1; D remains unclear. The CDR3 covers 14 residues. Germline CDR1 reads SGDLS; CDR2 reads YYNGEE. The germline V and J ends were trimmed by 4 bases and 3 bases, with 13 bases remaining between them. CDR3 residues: CASSPPDLHTEAFF. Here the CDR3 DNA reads TGTGCCAGCAGCCCCCCGGACTTACACACTGAAGCTTTCTTT.

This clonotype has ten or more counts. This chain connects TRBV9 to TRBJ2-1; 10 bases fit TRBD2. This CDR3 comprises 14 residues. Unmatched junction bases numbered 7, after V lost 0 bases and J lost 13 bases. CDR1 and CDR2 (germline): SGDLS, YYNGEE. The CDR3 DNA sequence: TGTGCCAGCAGCGTAGAATCTAGCGGGGGCACCCAGTTCTTC. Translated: CASSVESSGGTQFF.

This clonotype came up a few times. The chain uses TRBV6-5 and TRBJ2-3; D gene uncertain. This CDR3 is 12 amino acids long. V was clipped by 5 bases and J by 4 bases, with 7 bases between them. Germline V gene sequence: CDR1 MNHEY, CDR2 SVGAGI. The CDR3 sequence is CASSHYADTQYF. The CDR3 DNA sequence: TGTGCCAGCAGTCATTACGCAGATACGCAGTATTTT.

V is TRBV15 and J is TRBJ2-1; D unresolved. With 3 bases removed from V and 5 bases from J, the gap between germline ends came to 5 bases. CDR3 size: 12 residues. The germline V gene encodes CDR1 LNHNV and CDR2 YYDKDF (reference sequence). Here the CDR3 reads CATSRQNNEQFF. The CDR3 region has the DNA TGTGCCACCAGCAGGCAGAACAATGAGCAGTTCTTC.

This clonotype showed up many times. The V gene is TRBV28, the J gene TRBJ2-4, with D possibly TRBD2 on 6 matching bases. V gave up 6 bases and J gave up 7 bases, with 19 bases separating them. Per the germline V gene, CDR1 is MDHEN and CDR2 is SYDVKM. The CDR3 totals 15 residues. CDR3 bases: TGTGCCAGCAGCCCAGGACTGCGCAGCGGGAACATTCAGTACTTC. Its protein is CASSPGLRSGNIQYF.

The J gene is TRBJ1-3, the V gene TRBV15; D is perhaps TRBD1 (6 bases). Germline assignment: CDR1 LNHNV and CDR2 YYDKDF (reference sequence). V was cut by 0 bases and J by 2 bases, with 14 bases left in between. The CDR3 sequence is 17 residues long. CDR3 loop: CATSRDLFRGTGNTIYF. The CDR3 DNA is TGTGCCACCAGCAGAGATCTGTTCAGGGGAACTGGAAACACCATATATTTT.

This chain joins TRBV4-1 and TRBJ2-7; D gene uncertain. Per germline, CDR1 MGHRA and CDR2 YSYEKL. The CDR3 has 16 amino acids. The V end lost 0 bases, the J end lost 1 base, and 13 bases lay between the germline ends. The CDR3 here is CASSQDDGKGSYEQYV. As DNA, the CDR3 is TGCGCCAGCAGCCAAGATGATGGAAAGGGATCCTACGAGCAGTACGTC.

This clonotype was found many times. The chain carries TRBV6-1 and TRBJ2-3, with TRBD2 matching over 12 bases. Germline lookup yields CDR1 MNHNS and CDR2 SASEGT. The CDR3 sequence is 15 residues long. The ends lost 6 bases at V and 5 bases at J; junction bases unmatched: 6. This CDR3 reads CASSSRLAGEDTQYF. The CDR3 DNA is TGTGCCAGCAGCTCCCGACTAGCGGGAGAAGATACGCAGTATTTT.